The source of this T cell receptor (beta chain) is a study of regulatory T cells in long-lasting Graves disease. Findings of the study overall: Favored usage of TRBV28, TRBJ1-2 and TRBJ2-5 was recorded in persistent disease. No thyroid tissue was studied; the work used peripheral blood only. Persistent Graves' patients possessed reduced TCR diversity relative to recently diagnosed ones.

Researchers made TCR beta libraries by using iRepertoire HTBI primers and running Arm-PCR on CDR3 regions. Via MiXCR, TCRdb re-called the multiplex PCR reads, giving one row per CDR3 protein. This sample has fewer than 400,000 distinct CDR3 sequences, with 15% to 20% found just once. In the case of this clonotype: Its antigen is undetermined. A much larger clone differs by one base, so this may be a read error.

Time point indicated: persistent/refractory GD, antithyroid drugs over 5 years with positive TRAb. RNA extracted from PBMCs served as the sequencing template. Diagnoses of Graves' disease were made by American Thyroid Association guidelines. CDR3 size: 16 residues. Germline lookup yields CDR1 MNHEY and CDR2 SVGEGT. The sequences come from peripheral blood mononuclear cells (PBMCs), collected when the disease was refractory, from a patient treated with antithyroid drugs. The sequence was collected from a female donor with Graves disease. The chain combines TRBV6-2 or TRBV6-3 with TRBJ1-6; D might be TRBD1 (6 bases). CDR3 DNA: TGTGTCAGCAGTTACAACCGGGACACGTATAATTCACCCCTCCACTTT. Protein: CVSSYNRDTYNSPLHF.